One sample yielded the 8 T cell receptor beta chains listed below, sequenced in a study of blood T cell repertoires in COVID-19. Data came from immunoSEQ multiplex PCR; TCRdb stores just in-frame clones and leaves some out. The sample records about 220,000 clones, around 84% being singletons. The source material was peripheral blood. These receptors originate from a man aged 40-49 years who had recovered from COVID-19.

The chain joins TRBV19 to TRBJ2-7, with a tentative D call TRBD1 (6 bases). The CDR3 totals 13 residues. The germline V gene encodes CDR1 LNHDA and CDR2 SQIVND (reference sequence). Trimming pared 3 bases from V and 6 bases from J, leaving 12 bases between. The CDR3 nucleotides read TGTGCCAGTAGTATTAACAGGGCGGGCGAGCAGTACTTC. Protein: CASSINRAGEQYF. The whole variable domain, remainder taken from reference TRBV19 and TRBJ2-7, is DGGITQSPKYLFRKEGQNVTLSCEQNLNHDAMYWYRQDPGQGLRLIYYSQIVNDFQKGDIAEGYSVSREKKESFPLTVTSAQKNPTAFYLCASSINRAGEQYFGPGTRLTVT.

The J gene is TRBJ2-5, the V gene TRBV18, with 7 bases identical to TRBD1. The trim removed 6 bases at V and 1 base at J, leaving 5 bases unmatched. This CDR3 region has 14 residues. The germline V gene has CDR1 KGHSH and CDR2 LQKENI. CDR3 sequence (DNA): TGTGCCAGCTCCCCGGGACAGAGCCAAGAGACCCAGTACTTC. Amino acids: CASSPGQSQETQYF.

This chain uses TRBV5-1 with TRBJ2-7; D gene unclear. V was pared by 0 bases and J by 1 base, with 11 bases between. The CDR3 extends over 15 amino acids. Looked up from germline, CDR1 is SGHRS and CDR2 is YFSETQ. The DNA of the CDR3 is TGCGCCAGCAGCTTGGATCCCGTTCTATCCTACGAGCAGTACTTC. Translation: CASSLDPVLSYEQYF.

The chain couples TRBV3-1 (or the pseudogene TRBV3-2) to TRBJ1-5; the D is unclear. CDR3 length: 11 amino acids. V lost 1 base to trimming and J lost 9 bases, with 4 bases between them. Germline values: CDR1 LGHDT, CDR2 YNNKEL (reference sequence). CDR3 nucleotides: TGTGCCAGCAGCCAAGGAGGGCCCCAGCATTTT. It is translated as CASSQGGPQHF.

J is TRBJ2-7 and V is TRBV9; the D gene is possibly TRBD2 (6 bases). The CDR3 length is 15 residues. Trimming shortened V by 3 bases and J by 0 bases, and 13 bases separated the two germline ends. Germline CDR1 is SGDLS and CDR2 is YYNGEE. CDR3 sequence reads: CASSATGTYSYEQYF. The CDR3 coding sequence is TGTGCCAGCAGCGCTACCGGGACTTACTCCTACGAGCAGTACTTC.

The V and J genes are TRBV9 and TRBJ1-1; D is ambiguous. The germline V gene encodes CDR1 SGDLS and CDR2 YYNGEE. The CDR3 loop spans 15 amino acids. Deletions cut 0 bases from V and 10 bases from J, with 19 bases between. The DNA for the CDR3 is TGTGCCAGCAGCGTAGGGCGCGCCTCGATGGAGAGAGCTTTCTTT. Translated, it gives CASSVGRASMERAFF. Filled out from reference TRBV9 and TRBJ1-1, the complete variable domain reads DSGVTQTPKHLITATGQRVTLRCSPRSGDLSVYWYQQSLDQGLQFLIQYYNGEERAKGNILERFSAQQFPDLHSELNLSSLELGDSALYFCASSVGRASMERAFFGQGTRLTVV.

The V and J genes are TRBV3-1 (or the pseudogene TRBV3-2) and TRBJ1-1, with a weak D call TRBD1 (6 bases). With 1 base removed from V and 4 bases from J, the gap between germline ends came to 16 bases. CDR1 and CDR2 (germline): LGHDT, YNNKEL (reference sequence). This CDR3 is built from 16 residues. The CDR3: CASSQAGEGVPTEAFF. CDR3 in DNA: TGTGCCAGCAGCCAAGCCGGGGAGGGGGTGCCCACTGAAGCTTTCTTT.

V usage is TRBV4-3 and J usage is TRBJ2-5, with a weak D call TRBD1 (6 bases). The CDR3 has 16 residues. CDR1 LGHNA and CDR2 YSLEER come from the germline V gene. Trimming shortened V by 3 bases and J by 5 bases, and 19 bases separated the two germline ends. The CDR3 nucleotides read TGCGCCAGCAGCCAGCACCCACAGGGACGGTTGGAGACCCAGTACTTC. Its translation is CASSQHPQGRLETQYF.